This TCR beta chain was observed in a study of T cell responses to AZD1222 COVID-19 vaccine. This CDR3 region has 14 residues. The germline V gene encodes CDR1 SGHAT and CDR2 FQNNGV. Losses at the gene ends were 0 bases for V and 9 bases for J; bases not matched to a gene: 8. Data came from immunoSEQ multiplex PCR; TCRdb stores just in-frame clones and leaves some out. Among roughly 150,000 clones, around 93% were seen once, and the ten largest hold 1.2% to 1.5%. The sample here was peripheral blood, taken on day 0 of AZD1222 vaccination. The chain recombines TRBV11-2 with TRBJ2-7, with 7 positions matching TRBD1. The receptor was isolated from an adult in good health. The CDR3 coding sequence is TGTGCCAGCAGCTTAGATCCACAGGGGATGGGGCAGTACTTC. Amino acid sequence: CASSLDPQGMGQYF.